This TCR beta chain was identified during a study of T-cell reconstitution after alpha-beta-depleted transplantation in children listed by TCRdb under 2016. Regarding the complete study: Using TCR repertoire profiling, the study followed T-cell immune reconstitution in a quantitative way in children after TCRalphabeta/CD19-depleted allogeneic hematopoietic cell transplantation. The study at large found these results: About two months after transplant, the apparently early recovery of alphabetaT-cell counts reportedly depended on just several hundred clones that had expanded rapidly and came from non-depleted graft cells. In some patients, the high TCRbeta diversity seen at day 60 was put down to recipient T cells and intrathymic progenitors that had survived conditioning. Over the following months the frequencies of hyperexpanded clones went down, and after one year T-cell counts and TCRbeta diversity were mostly credited to newly produced T cells.

From the cysteine through the phenylalanine, the CDR3 covers 15 amino acids. Just CDR3 DNA is preserved here, 45 bases in frame from base 1. From the germline V gene, CDR1 is SGHRS and CDR2 is YFSETQ. Trimming costs V 4 bases and J 8 bases, and their ends lie 21 bases apart. The treatment or condition label, as the study defines it: allogeneic hematopoietic cell transplantation with graft depleted of TCRalphabeta T cells and CD19 B cells. The transplant recipients were children given TCRalphabeta/CD19-depleted allogeneic hematopoietic cell grafts. As for this clonotype: Which antigen it targets is not known. Base qualities are not at hand, and no much larger clone is one base apart.

Library prep was done by PCR. The sequencer was an Illumina HiSeq 2500. Molecular barcoding was employed in the preparation of TCR libraries, with unique molecular identifiers being used to normalize TCRbeta repertoire quantification. TCRdb trimmed the raw reads at Q25, called clones with MiXCR and kept productive beta chains. Records with the same CDR3 protein are collapsed into one entry carrying the most frequent genes and DNA. Here the sample has 500,000 to 600,000 distinct CDR3 sequences; around 27% occur a single time. The biggest ten clones account for 36% of the sample. The chain is assembled from TRBV5-1 and TRBJ1-1; no D gene call is confident. Sequencing was performed on PBMCs, taken before TCRalphabeta/CD19-depleted stem cell transplant. This receptor was obtained from a boy younger than two with Wiskott-Aldrich syndrome, due to receive a stem cell transplant. The CDR3 here reads CASSPLKVGSSEAFF. The DNA is as follows: TGCGCCAGCAGCCCCCTGAAGGTCGGGTCTTCCGAAGCTTTCTTT.